Shown below are 2 T cell receptor beta chains from a single sample sequenced in a study of blood T cell repertoires in COVID-19. Some clones are missing from TCRdb's copy, which holds only in-frame ones; the method was immunoSEQ multiplex PCR. The repertoire holds approximately 240,000 clones, with around nine tenths as singletons. What was sequenced was PBMCs or T cells enriched from blood (not recorded which). All receptors derive from a woman under 30 who had recovered from COVID-19.

V gene TRBV7-2 combines with J gene TRBJ2-3; tentatively, D is TRBD1 (5 bases). Trimming removed 4 bases from V and 0 bases from J, with 11 bases in between. Germline-derived CDR1 and CDR2 are SGHTA and FQGNSA. The CDR3 contains 15 residues. CDR3 sequence (DNA): TGTGCCAGCAGCTCGTGGGGCGGAAGCACAGATACGCAGTATTTT. Translation: CASSSWGGSTDTQYF.

Only one count was recorded for this clone. The CDR3 DNA sequence: TGTGCCAGCAGCTTTAAGACAGGGCACACTGAAGCTTTCTTT. It is translated as CASSFKTGHTEAFF. The V call is TRBV5-6, the J call TRBJ1-1; TRBD1 aligns across 7 bases. The CDR3 runs 14 residues. Trimming cost V 2 bases and J 3 bases; bases outside gene matches: 4. Germline V gene lookup returns CDR1 SGHDT and CDR2 YYEEEE.